This TCR beta chain was identified during a study of neoadjuvant anti-PD-1 for oral cavity cancer. The assay was immunoSEQ multiplex PCR, and TCRdb's table has in-frame clones only and misses some. The sample records 84,000 or so clones, roughly four fifths being singletons. With 5 bases removed from V and 8 bases from J, the gap between germline ends came to 13 bases. The CDR3 covers 13 residues. Germline V gives CDR1 SGHRS, CDR2 YFSETQ. The sequence was obtained from a person between 35 and 79 years old with oral cavity squamous cell carcinoma. The chain joins TRBV5-1 to TRBJ1-4, with a tentative D call TRBD1 (6 bases). This specimen consisted of PBMCs, obtained before nivolumab (anti-PD-1) treatment. This CDR3 is CASSSHQGEKLFF. CDR3 nucleotide sequence: TGCGCCAGCAGTTCACACCAGGGGGAAAAACTGTTTTTT. The variable domain in full, completed from reference TRBV5-1 and TRBJ1-4, reads KAGVTQTPRYLIKTRGQQVTLSCSPISGHRSVSWYQQTPGQGLQFLFEYFSETQRNKGNFPGRFSGRQFSNSRSEMNVSTLELGDSALYLCASSSHQGEKLFFGSGTQLSVL.